Presented here are 22 T cell receptor beta chains from one specimen sequenced in a study of blood T cell repertoires in COVID-19. Generated by immunoSEQ multiplex PCR, the TCRdb table keeps only in-frame clones and is missing some. Counted here are 270,000 or so clones, 85% to 90% occurring once; the ten biggest clones make up 2.1%. Sequenced input: peripheral blood. All receptors come from a woman aged 60-75 years with COVID-19, enrolled during active disease.

This chain joins TRBV7-2 and TRBJ1-2; weak D call: TRBD1 (6 bases). The CDR3 spans 14 residues. Germline lookup yields CDR1 SGHTA and CDR2 FQGNSA. V was pared by 5 bases and J by 5 bases, with 15 bases between. The CDR3 region has the DNA TGTGCCAGCAGCCCCGCCGGACAGTGGTATGGCTACACCTTC. It is translated as CASSPAGQWYGYTF.

To note about this clone: The junction departs from germline at one end; a sequencing error may be responsible. This rearrangement joins TRBV3-1 (or the pseudogene TRBV3-2) to TRBJ2-1; D remains ambiguous. This CDR3 is 13 amino acids long. The germline V gene has CDR1 LGHDT and CDR2 YNNKEL (reference sequence). CDR3 region: CASRQGVDNEQFF. Here the CDR3 DNA reads TGTGCCAGCAGGCAAGGAGTCGACAATGAGCAGTTCTTC.

The chain is built from TRBV11-3 and TRBJ2-5; the match to TRBD2 covers 9 bases. Looked up from germline, CDR1 is SGHNT and CDR2 is YENEEA. With V trimmed by 5 bases and J by 5 bases, 9 bases remained unmatched. There are 15 residues in the CDR3. The CDR3 sequence: CASSIRAGGRETQYF. The CDR3 bases are TGTGCCAGCAGCATACGAGCGGGGGGAAGGGAGACCCAGTACTTC.

Written as DNA, the CDR3 is TGTGCCAGCAGCTCCACAGGGGCCCTTTACAATGAGCAGTTCTTC. Amino acids: CASSSTGALYNEQFF. The chain carries TRBV7-2 and TRBJ2-1; 7 positions agree with TRBD1. The J segment lost 4 bases and the V segment lost 4 bases, leaving 7 bases of the junction unmatched. The CDR3 runs 15 residues. Germline CDR1 reads SGHTA; CDR2 reads FQGNSA.

This chain links TRBV18 with TRBJ2-7, with 7 bases aligning to TRBD1. The germline V gene encodes CDR1 KGHSH and CDR2 LQKENI. CDR3 length equals 13 residues. V trimming: 4 bases; J trimming: 12 bases; junction bases outside the gene matches: 12. The CDR3: CASSHQDDRDRYF. The CDR3 DNA reads TGTGCCAGCTCACACCAAGATGACAGGGATCGGTACTTC.

The chain uses TRBV6-2 or TRBV6-3 and TRBJ1-6, with TRBD1 identical over 7 bases. Trimming at V came to 4 bases and at J to 11 bases, leaving 11 bases not matched to a gene. The CDR3 is made up of 15 amino acids. Germline lookup yields CDR1 MNHEY and CDR2 SVGEGT. The CDR3 spells CASSLPGQPWAPLHF. For the CDR3, the DNA is TGTGCCAGCAGTTTACCGGGACAGCCTTGGGCACCCCTCCACTTT.

The V gene is TRBV19, the J gene TRBJ1-5, with a tentative D call TRBD1 (6 bases). Germline assignment: CDR1 LNHDA and CDR2 SQIVND (reference sequence). Deletions cut 6 bases from V and 0 bases from J, with 12 bases between. The CDR3 totals 15 residues. CDR3 in amino acids: CASRDSDYSNQPQHF. CDR3 bases: TGTGCCAGTAGGGACAGCGATTATAGCAATCAGCCCCAGCATTTT.

Remarks on this clone: This sample also contains other DNA sequences that code for the same CDR3. The chain carries TRBV5-4 and TRBJ2-3; D gene unclear. CDR1 and CDR2 from the germline V gene are SGHNT and YYREEE (reference sequence). V lost 2 bases and J lost 2, with 6 bases in between. This CDR3 is built from 13 residues. The CDR3 sequence is CASSLHSTDTQYF. For the CDR3, the DNA is TGTGCCAGCAGCTTACATTCCACAGATACGCAGTATTTT.

V gene TRBV7-9 combines with J gene TRBJ2-5, with 10 nucleotides matching TRBD1. Looked up from germline, CDR1 is SEHNR and CDR2 is FQNEAQ (reference sequence). V trimming: 1 base; J trimming: 0 bases; junction bases outside the gene matches: 2. The CDR3 length is 16 residues. CDR3 in amino acids: CASSLGGQGYQETQYF. CDR3 bases: TGTGCCAGCAGCTTAGGGGGACAGGGGTACCAAGAGACCCAGTACTTC. Based on the CDR3 plus reference TRBV7-9 and TRBJ2-5, the full variable domain is DTGVSQNPRHKITKRGQNVTFRCDPISEHNRLYWYRQTLGQGPEFLTYFQNEAQLEKSRLLSDRFSAERPKGSFSTLEIQRTEQGDSAMYLCASSLGGQGYQETQYFGPGTRLLVL.

The chain employs TRBV7-6 and TRBJ1-1, with 10 nucleotides matching TRBD1. The CDR3 extends over 16 amino acids. CDR1 is SGHVS and CDR2 is FNYEAQ in the germline V gene. The trim removed 4 bases at V and 3 bases at J, leaving 8 bases unmatched. The CDR3 coding sequence is TGTGCCAGCAGCTACAGACAGGGGGCGGGCGACACTGAAGCTTTCTTT. Encoded protein: CASSYRQGAGDTEAFF.

The V gene is TRBV5-6, the J gene TRBJ2-5; no firm D call. The CDR3 spans 12 residues. Germline loops: CDR1 SGHDT, CDR2 YYEEEE. The V end was cut by 2 bases, the J end by 5 bases, with 7 bases between. The CDR3 region is CASSFSMETQYF. In nucleotides, the CDR3 is TGTGCCAGCAGCTTTAGTATGGAGACCCAGTACTTC.

V usage is TRBV5-1 and J usage is TRBJ1-6; the D is unclear. The germline CDR1 and CDR2 sequences are SGHRS and YFSETQ. CDR3 length: 14 residues. Trimming took 0 bases from V and 11 from J, leaving 12 bases between them. The CDR3 protein is CASSLGTDSPPLHF. For the CDR3, the DNA is TGCGCCAGCAGCTTGGGGACGGACTCACCACCCCTCCACTTT.

This rearrangement joins TRBV29-1 to TRBJ1-1; no clear D. Germline CDR1 reads SQVTM; CDR2 reads ANQGSEA. Trimming removed 6 bases from V and 6 bases from J, with 14 bases in between. The CDR3 totals 12 residues. CDR3 sequence (DNA): TGCAGCGTCGCTGCCCGGAGGGCTGAAGCTTTCTTT. This gives the protein CSVAARRAEAFF.

The chain carries TRBV6-5 and TRBJ1-1; tentative D call: TRBD1 (5 bases). Germline CDR1 reads MNHEY; CDR2 reads SVGAGI. The CDR3 loop spans 13 amino acids. V was cut by 7 bases and J by 5 bases, with 14 bases left in between. In nucleotides, the CDR3 is TGTGCCAGCAACCCAGCGCCAGGGACTGAAGCTTTCTTT. It encodes CASNPAPGTEAFF.

This clone was counted a single time. V usage is TRBV7-2 and J usage is TRBJ1-5, with a possible D match to TRBD1 (6 bases). Trimming took off 5 bases at V and 4 bases at J, with 21 bases between the two ends. Germline V CDR1 and CDR2: SGHTA, FQGNSA. CDR3 size: 17 residues. CDR3 region: CASSPMTGGFRNQPQHF. In DNA, the CDR3 is TGTGCCAGCAGCCCGATGACAGGCGGATTTCGGAATCAGCCCCAGCATTTT.

V gene TRBV19 combines with J gene TRBJ2-1; 8 nucleotides match TRBD1. The ends lost 5 bases at V and 9 bases at J; junction bases unmatched: 12. There are 15 residues in the CDR3. CDR1 is LNHDA, CDR2 SQIVND, per germline (reference sequence). The CDR3 loop reads CASSAGTGARGEQFF. The CDR3 nucleotides are TGTGCCAGTAGTGCCGGGACAGGAGCAAGGGGTGAGCAGTTCTTC.

V usage is TRBV10-3 and J usage is TRBJ1-1, with 8 bases that match TRBD1. There are 13 residues in the CDR3. V was pared by 9 bases and J by 0 bases, with 3 bases of the junction left unmatched. The V gene's germline CDR1 is ENHRY and CDR2 SYGVKD. The CDR3 reads CAMGQAMNTEAFF. CDR3 DNA sequence: TGTGCCATGGGACAGGCGATGAACACTGAAGCTTTCTTT.

The rearrangement uses TRBV6-2 or TRBV6-3 and TRBJ2-2, with 8 bases aligning to TRBD2. Germline values: CDR1 MNHEY, CDR2 SVGEGT. V lost 3 bases, J lost 0 bases, and 6 bases stayed unmatched. The CDR3 contains 17 residues. CDR3 bases: TGTGCCAGCAGTTATTCCAGCGGGGGTGCGAACACCGGGGAGCTGTTTTTT. Its protein is CASSYSSGGANTGELFF.

The chain links TRBV5-1 to TRBJ1-1; no definite D call. From germline, CDR1 is SGHRS and CDR2 YFSETQ. V shed 0 bases and J shed 0 bases, with 18 bases lying between them. This CDR3 has 18 amino acids. Here the CDR3 reads CASSLGVGAFAVNTEAFF. DNA for the CDR3: TGCGCCAGCAGCTTGGGTGTTGGTGCGTTTGCGGTGAACACTGAAGCTTTCTTT. Full variable domain (outside the CDR3, taken from reference TRBV5-1 and TRBJ1-1): KAGVTQTPRYLIKTRGQQVTLSCSPISGHRSVSWYQQTPGQGLQFLFEYFSETQRNKGNFPGRFSGRQFSNSRSEMNVSTLELGDSALYLCASSLGVGAFAVNTEAFFGQGTRLTVV.

This chain connects TRBV6-1 to TRBJ1-2; D unclear. Germline values: CDR1 MNHNS, CDR2 SASEGT. V was pared by 2 bases and J by 8 bases, with 9 bases between. The CDR3 is made up of 12 amino acids. CDR3 nucleotide sequence: TGTGCCAGCAGTGAAAGAGCCAGGGGCTACACCTTC. Encoded protein: CASSERARGYTF.

The genes are TRBV10-3 and TRBJ2-1; D is possibly TRBD2 (5 bases). Trimming left V 6 bases short and J 9 bases short, with 12 bases between. This CDR3 contains 12 residues. From germline, CDR1 is ENHRY and CDR2 SYGVKD. The CDR3 loop reads CAIRTTRGEQFF. DNA for the CDR3: TGTGCCATCAGAACCACCCGGGGTGAGCAGTTCTTC.

The chain uses TRBV18 and TRBJ1-1; 9 nucleotides align to TRBD1. The germline gives CDR1 KGHSH, CDR2 LQKENI. With 3 bases clipped from V and 5 bases from J, the junction kept 7 bases outside the gene matches. The CDR3 runs to 15 residues. Here the CDR3 reads CASSPVWDRVTEAFF. CDR3 in DNA: TGTGCCAGCTCACCGGTCTGGGACAGGGTTACTGAAGCTTTCTTT.